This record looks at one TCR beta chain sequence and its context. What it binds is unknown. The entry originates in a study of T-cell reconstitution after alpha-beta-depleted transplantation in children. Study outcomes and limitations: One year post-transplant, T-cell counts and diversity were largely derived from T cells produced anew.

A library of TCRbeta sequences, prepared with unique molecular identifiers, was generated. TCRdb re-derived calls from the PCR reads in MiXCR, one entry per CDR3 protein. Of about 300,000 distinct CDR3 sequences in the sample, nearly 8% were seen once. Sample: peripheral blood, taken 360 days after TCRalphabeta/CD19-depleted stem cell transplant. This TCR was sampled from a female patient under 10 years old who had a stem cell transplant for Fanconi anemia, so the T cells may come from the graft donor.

The CDR3 coding sequence is TGTGCCAGCAGTTTAAGGTCTCTGGGGGCGCGCTCCTACGAGCAGTACGTC. This translates into CASSLRSLGARSYEQYV. This chain links TRBV28 with TRBJ2-7; possible D gene TRBD1, 6 bases. The CDR3 sequence is 17 residues long. Trimming left V 2 bases short and J 0 bases short, with 17 bases between. CDR1 is MDHEN, CDR2 SYDVKM, per germline.